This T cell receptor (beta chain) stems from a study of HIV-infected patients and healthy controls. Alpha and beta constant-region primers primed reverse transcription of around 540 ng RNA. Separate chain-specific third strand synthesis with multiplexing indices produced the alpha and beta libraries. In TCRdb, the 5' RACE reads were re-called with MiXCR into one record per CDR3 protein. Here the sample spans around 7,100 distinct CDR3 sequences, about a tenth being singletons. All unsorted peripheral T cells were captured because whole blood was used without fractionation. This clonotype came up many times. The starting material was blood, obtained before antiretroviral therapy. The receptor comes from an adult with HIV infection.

The CDR3 DNA reads as TGTGCCAGCACCCTGGGGTTGCATCAGCCCCAGCATTTT. Its translation: CASTLGLHQPQHF. This rearrangement joins TRBV6-5 to TRBJ1-5; D unclear. Germline CDR1 and CDR2: MNHEY and SVGAGI. This CDR3 is 13 amino acids long. Trimming stripped 7 bases from V and 5 bases from J, with 12 bases between.